This T cell receptor beta chain was recorded in a study of cytomegalovirus exposure and HLA in healthy donors. For this clone: Its target is not known.

Germline values: CDR1 GTSNPN, CDR2 SVGIG (reference sequence). The CDR3 is made up of 15 amino acids. V shed 1 base and J 5 bases; nucleotides not matched to a gene: 6. Findings and limits, study-wide: Upon later analysis, HLA-associated TCR beta chains proved more clonally expanded than other, equally common chains. The authors enumerated around 150 TCR beta chains as linked to cytomegalovirus. It was only CMV serostatus that was available as immune exposure information.

PCR employed 60 Vbeta and 13 Jbeta primers. Method: immunoSEQ multiplex PCR; TCRdb's copy keeps in-frame clones and lacks some. The sample holds about 79,000 clones; 70% to 80% are singletons and the top ten take 7.5% to 9.5%. The chain uses TRBV30 and TRBJ2-5; TRBD1 agrees at 11 bases. This clonotype was sampled from a man aged 35 to 55 in good health and CMV-seropositive. The sample comprised PBMCs. The CDR3 reads CAWSEDRGRGETQYF. CDR3 bases: TGTGCCTGGAGTGAGGACAGGGGGCGCGGGGAGACCCAGTACTTC.